These T cell receptor beta chains were read from a single sample in a study of identical twins. One entry per CDR3 protein results from TCRdb running MiXCR on the 5' RACE reads. The sample includes over 600,000 distinct CDR3 sequences, 21% of them seen just once. This sample also appeared in a second study, on T cells expressing NK-cell markers.

The sequencing input was PBMCs. The source of these receptors is a woman aged 18-30 years in good health. CDR3s include the opening cysteine and the closing phenylalanine or tryptophan. The order of the fields is D gene, clone size, V gene, J gene, CDR3 DNA, CDR3 protein. The D gene is left open where the match is weak. The size entry is marked missing in some rows and otherwise reads once, few, many or a size class.

-	few	TRBV12-3/TRBV12-4	TRBJ1-2	TGTGCCAGCAGTTTAACCTGGGAGGTTAGCTACACCTTC	CASSLTWEVSYTF
-	-	TRBV10-3	TRBJ1-2	TGTGCCATCAGCGGGTTGCGGGCGACTAACTATGGCTACACCTTC	CAISGLRATNYGYTF
-	-	TRBV14	TRBJ2-7	TGTGCCAGCAGCCGGCAGGGTTCGGGCTACGAGCAGTACTTC	CASSRQGSGYEQYF
-	few	TRBV7-8	TRBJ1-2	TGTGCCAGCAGCTTAGAGGGCCTCACCTATGGCTACACCTTC	CASSLEGLTYGYTF
TRBD2	-	TRBV5-5	TRBJ2-5	TGTGCCAGCAGCTTGGTACTAGCGGGAGGGCAAGAGACCCAGTACTTC	CASSLVLAGGQETQYF
TRBD1	-	TRBV29-1	TRBJ2-7	TGCAGCGTTACTCGGACAGGGTCCTACGAGCAGTACTTC	CSVTRTGSYEQYF
TRBD2	few	TRBV12-3/TRBV12-4	TRBJ2-7	TGTGCCAGCAGCGACAGCGGGAGGGCCTACGAGCAGTACTTC	CASSDSGRAYEQYF
TRBD1	few	TRBV5-1	TRBJ2-1	TGCGCCAGCAGCTTGACAGGGGACTACAATGAGCAGTTCTTC	CASSLTGDYNEQFF
-	-	TRBV25-1	TRBJ1-3	TGTGCCAGCAGTGAATTCGGATGGGTCCCCGAAGGAGACACCATATATTTT	CASSEFGWVPEGDTIYF
TRBD1	medium-sized	TRBV5-5	TRBJ1-6	TGTGCCAGCAGCCCACGACAGGGAAATTCACCCCTCCACTTT	CASSPRQGNSPLHF
-	-	TRBV5-8	TRBJ2-3	TGTGCCAGCAGCTTGGCATGGAGCACAGATACGCAGTATTTT	CASSLAWSTDTQYF
-	-	TRBV5-1	TRBJ2-3	TGCGCCAGCGACTCTTGGAGGAGCACAGATACGCAGTATTTT	CASDSWRSTDTQYF
TRBD1	few	TRBV29-1	TRBJ1-6	TGCAGCGTTAGACAGGGAGTAGATTCACCCCTCCACTTT	CSVRQGVDSPLHF
TRBD2	few	TRBV7-2	TRBJ2-7	TGTGCCAGCAGCTTATTGGGACTACAGGATTCCTACGAGCAGTACTTC	CASSLLGLQDSYEQYF
-	-	TRBV5-1	TRBJ2-1	TGCGCCAGCAGCTTGGGGAGGCCTGCCTACAATGAGCAGTTCTTC	CASSLGRPAYNEQFF
-	many	TRBV20-1	TRBJ1-2	TGCAGTGCTAGTAGGGCAACGAGGGACTATGGCTACACCTTC	CSASRATRDYGYTF
-	many	TRBV9	TRBJ2-4	TGTGCCAGCAGCCCCCGGACAGTTACGAACATTCAGTACTTC	CASSPRTVTNIQYF
-	few	TRBV6-1	TRBJ1-3	TGTGCCAGCCTCCACGGGGGCTCTGGAAACACCATATATTTT	CASLHGGSGNTIYF
TRBD2	-	TRBV12-5	TRBJ2-2	TGTGCTAGTGCCGGGAGGGACACCGGGGAGCTGTTTTTT	CASAGRDTGELFF
-	many	TRBV6-1	TRBJ2-6	TGTGCCAGCAGCCCGACAGGCTCTGGGGCCAACGTCCTGACTTTC	CASSPTGSGANVLTF